The 30 T cell receptor beta chains given below trace back to one sample, sequenced in a study of T cells after somatic rescue of genetic block. The data were produced by immunoSEQ multiplex PCR, yet TCRdb's version contains in-frame clones alone and is incomplete. The sample holds 110,000 or so clones, 80% to 95% seen once. Sequencing was carried out using peripheral blood mononuclear cells (PBMCs). All receptors derive from a young woman.

This clone was picked up a small number of times. The V gene is TRBV18, the J gene TRBJ1-5; tentatively, D is TRBD1 (5 bases). The CDR3 totals 13 residues. Germline V gene sequence: CDR1 KGHSH, CDR2 LQKENI. Between the trimmed V and J ends, which lost 5 bases and 7 bases, there was a span of 12 bases. As DNA, the CDR3 is TGTGCCAGCTCATCCCGACAGAACCAGCCCCAGCATTTT. Its protein is CASSSRQNQPQHF.

The chain is built from TRBV7-9 and TRBJ2-2, with 11 bases matching TRBD1. Germline assignment: CDR1 SEHNR and CDR2 FQNEAQ (reference sequence). The CDR3 is 16 amino acids. V was clipped by 5 bases and J by 8 bases; unmatched bases: 10. The CDR3 DNA follows: TGTGCCAGCAGCCACCGGGACAGGGGGGAATCAGGGGAGCTGTTTTTT. Translated, it gives CASSHRDRGESGELFF.

This rearrangement joins TRBV7-3 to TRBJ2-1, with D hard to call. This CDR3 is 13 amino acids long. Trimming took 4 bases from V and 5 from J, leaving 9 bases between them. Germline V gives CDR1 SGHTA, CDR2 FQGTGA. In DNA form, the CDR3 reads TGTGCCAGCAGCTCAGGACCGAACAATGAGCAGTTCTTC. Translated, it gives CASSSGPNNEQFF. Looking up the rest from reference TRBV7-3 and TRBJ2-1 gives the full variable domain: GAGVSQTPSNKVTEKGKYVELRCDPISGHTALYWYRQSLGQGPEFLIYFQGTGAADDSGLPNDRFFAVRPEGSVSTLKIQRTERGDSAVYLCASSSGPNNEQFFGPGTRLTVL.

The chain couples TRBV9 to TRBJ2-5, with D possibly matching TRBD2 (6 bases). With 0 bases removed from V and 1 base from J, the gap between germline ends came to 16 bases. Germline assignment: CDR1 SGDLS and CDR2 YYNGEE. This CDR3 has 17 residues. CDR3 amino acids: CASSVDPLGLTQETQYF. The CDR3 DNA reads as TGTGCCAGCAGCGTAGATCCCCTGGGACTTACCCAAGAGACCCAGTACTTC.

The chain combines TRBV19 with TRBJ2-6; a weak D match, TRBD2 (5 bases). This CDR3 region has 18 residues. Germline CDR1 is LNHDA and CDR2 is SQIVND (reference sequence). V lost 8 bases, J lost 0 bases, and 20 bases lay in between. The CDR3 DNA is TGTGCCAGTTCCTTACTGGGAGATTGGGACTCTGGGGCCAACGTCCTGACTTTC. Amino acid sequence: CASSLLGDWDSGANVLTF.

V is TRBV7-9 and J is TRBJ1-1, with 9 nucleotides matching TRBD1. V shed 4 bases and J 10 bases; nucleotides not matched to a gene: 10. Germline assignment: CDR1 SEHNR and CDR2 FQNEAQ (reference sequence). CDR3 length: 14 residues. In DNA form, the CDR3 reads TGTGCCAGCAGCTCCCTCGTAGAGGACAGGGGAGCTTTCTTT. Protein sequence: CASSSLVEDRGAFF.

This sequence joins TRBV29-1 and TRBJ2-5, with unresolved D. This CDR3 has 10 residues. Germline CDR1 SQVTM, CDR2 ANQGSEA. V lost 4 bases and J lost 3, with 3 bases in between. The CDR3 nucleotides read TGCAGCGTTGGGGAAGAGACCCAGTACTTC. Protein product: CSVGEETQYF.

The rearrangement links TRBV19 to TRBJ2-7, with 10 bases that match TRBD1. Losses at the gene ends were 4 bases for V and 5 bases for J; bases not matched to a gene: 5. CDR3 length: 14 residues. Germline CDR1 is LNHDA and CDR2 is SQIVND (reference sequence). CDR3 in DNA: TGTGCCAGTAGTACCAGACAGGGGGCCGACGAGCAGTACTTC. It yields the protein CASSTRQGADEQYF.

This CDR3 is CASSYTRFGTVYEQYF. The CDR3 bases are TGTGCCAGCAGTTACACGCGCTTCGGGACAGTCTACGAGCAGTACTTC. The chain links TRBV6-5 to TRBJ2-7, with 7 bases that match TRBD1. The trim removed 2 bases at V and 3 bases at J, leaving 10 bases unmatched. The V gene's germline CDR1 is MNHEY and CDR2 SVGAGI. This CDR3 is built from 16 residues.

The chain is built from TRBV7-3 and TRBJ2-3; 10 nucleotides match TRBD2. The V segment lost 5 bases and the J segment 1 base; nucleotides outside the gene matches: 6. Per germline, CDR1 SGHTA and CDR2 FQGTGA. This CDR3 region has 16 residues. CDR3 protein: CASSPIAGGRTDTQYF. The CDR3 nucleotides read TGTGCCAGCAGCCCAATAGCGGGGGGCCGCACAGATACGCAGTATTTT.

The chain employs TRBV7-9 and TRBJ2-2; 7 bases are shared with TRBD2. This CDR3 is 14 amino acids long. Trimming cost V 3 bases and J 5 bases; bases outside gene matches: 3. CDR1 SEHNR and CDR2 FQNEAQ come from the germline V gene (reference sequence). CDR3: CASSLGGGTGELFF. The DNA for the CDR3 is TGTGCCAGCAGCTTGGGCGGGGGAACCGGGGAGCTGTTTTTT.

V gene TRBV7-9 combines with J gene TRBJ2-2, with 7 bases fitting TRBD2. From germline, CDR1 is SEHNR and CDR2 FQNEAQ (reference sequence). The junction had 12 bases not matched to a gene; V was cut back by 5 bases and J by 6 bases. This CDR3 spans 16 amino acids. DNA for the CDR3: TGTGCCAGCAGCCCCAGAAGTACCCTAGCGGCCGGGGAGCTGTTTTTT. Translating it yields CASSPRSTLAAGELFF.

V and J are TRBV30 and TRBJ1-6, with a tentative D call TRBD1 (5 bases). Germline V gives CDR1 GTSNPN, CDR2 SVGIG (reference sequence). This CDR3 contains 16 residues. V dropped 2 bases and J dropped 4 bases, with 15 bases sitting between them. The CDR3 sequence is CAWSWSGTTYNSPLHF. In DNA form, the CDR3 reads TGTGCCTGGAGTTGGAGTGGGACCACGTATAATTCACCCCTCCACTTT.

This chain connects TRBV14 to TRBJ2-7; D is unclear. The germline V and J ends were trimmed by 4 bases and 3 bases, with 4 bases remaining between them. Germline V gene sequence: CDR1 SGHDN, CDR2 FVKESK. The CDR3 is 11 amino acids. The CDR3: CASSRDYEQYF. Written as DNA, the CDR3 is TGTGCCAGCAGCCGAGACTACGAGCAGTACTTC.

The rearrangement uses TRBV18 and TRBJ1-1; a weak D match, TRBD1 (5 bases). This CDR3 has 15 residues. Looked up from germline, CDR1 is KGHSH and CDR2 is LQKENI. V lost 4 bases, J lost 1 base, and 13 bases lay in between. CDR3 residues: CASSQFRDQNTEAFF. CDR3 DNA sequence: TGTGCCAGCTCACAATTCAGGGACCAGAACACTGAAGCTTTCTTT.

This clone was seen once. This chain connects TRBV5-5 to TRBJ2-3; D is unclear. Germline assignment: CDR1 SGHKS and CDR2 YYEKEE (reference sequence). Trimming stripped 0 bases from V and 6 bases from J, with 5 bases between. The CDR3 is 12 amino acids. CDR3 DNA sequence: TGTGCCAGCAGCTTGGCTTGGGATACGCAGTATTTT. It is translated as CASSLAWDTQYF.

This chain links TRBV7-9 with TRBJ1-1; D is perhaps TRBD1 (6 bases). The CDR3 is made up of 15 amino acids. Trimming removed 1 base from V and 4 bases from J, with 13 bases in between. Germline V gene sequence: CDR1 SEHNR, CDR2 FQNEAQ (reference sequence). CDR3 residues: CASSLVDRYSTEAFF. In nucleotides, the CDR3 is TGTGCCAGCAGCTTAGTCGACAGGTATAGCACTGAAGCTTTCTTT.

The chain couples TRBV6-1 to TRBJ2-7; possibly TRBD1 for D (5 bases). Trimming removed 6 bases from V and 11 bases from J, with 11 bases in between. The CDR3 sequence is 10 residues long. The germline V gene encodes CDR1 MNHNS and CDR2 SASEGT. The CDR3 reads CASRGPYEYF. CDR3 in DNA: TGTGCCAGCAGGGGGCCTTATGAGTACTTC.

This chain links TRBV5-4 with TRBJ2-7; 10 bases fit TRBD1. Per germline, CDR1 SGHNT and CDR2 YYREEE (reference sequence). The CDR3 has 15 residues. Losses at the gene ends were 3 bases for V and 2 bases for J; bases not matched to a gene: 5. CDR3 DNA sequence: TGTGCCAGCAGCTCTCCGGGACAGGGGACCTACGAGCAGTACTTC. Protein: CASSSPGQGTYEQYF.

The chain is built from TRBV9 and TRBJ2-1, with a possible D match to TRBD2 (6 bases). Germline V gene data show CDR1 as SGDLS and CDR2 as YYNGEE. Between the trimmed V and J ends, which lost 8 bases and 4 bases, there was a span of 28 bases. The CDR3 is 18 residues long. The chain's CDR3 is CASLPPRDSTPSYNEQFF. CDR3 coding DNA: TGTGCCAGTCTCCCTCCCCGGGACTCCACCCCCAGTTACAATGAGCAGTTCTTC.

The gene calls are TRBV30 and TRBJ1-2, with D unclear. CDR1 and CDR2 from the germline V gene are GTSNPN and SVGIG (reference sequence). V lost 2 bases to trimming and J lost 7 bases, with 17 bases between them. This CDR3 is 14 amino acids long. Written as DNA, the CDR3 is TGTGCCTGGAGTTCTCACGGTTACCTAGGTGGCTACACCTTC. This encodes CAWSSHGYLGGYTF.

The rearrangement uses TRBV23-1 and TRBJ1-3, with a weak D call TRBD1 (6 bases). TRBV23-1 is filed as an ORF, its function uncertain. Trimming pared 8 bases from V and 0 bases from J, leaving 14 bases between. The CDR3 is 15 amino acids. CDR3 residues: CASGGGYSSGNTIYF. DNA for the CDR3: TGCGCCAGCGGGGGCGGGTATAGCTCTGGAAACACCATATATTTT.

CDR3: CASSEVGRDQPQHF. In DNA, the CDR3 is TGTGCCAGCAGTGAAGTGGGGCGCGATCAGCCCCAGCATTTT. This rearrangement joins TRBV6-1 to TRBJ1-5; TRBD1 might be the D (5 bases). Trimming cost V 1 base and J 5 bases, with 9 bases left between them. Per the germline V gene, CDR1 is MNHNS and CDR2 is SASEGT. CDR3 size: 14 residues.

This clone was seen only once. CDR3 DNA: TGCGCCAGCAGCGTTCAGTCGAACACCGGGGAGCTGTTTTTT. This codes for CASSVQSNTGELFF. This chain links TRBV5-1 with TRBJ2-2; D is unclear. The CDR3 is 14 residues long. V dropped 4 bases and J dropped 0 bases, with 7 bases sitting between them. Germline V gene data show CDR1 as SGHRS and CDR2 as YFSETQ.

The chain carries TRBV6-5 and TRBJ1-4; the match to TRBD1 covers 8 bases. There are 14 residues in the CDR3. Germline V gene data show CDR1 as MNHEY and CDR2 as SVGAGI. V trimming: 5 bases; J trimming: 5 bases; junction bases outside the gene matches: 4. CDR3 bases: TGTGCCAGCAGTCCGGGACAGGAGAATGAAAAACTGTTTTTT. Its translation: CASSPGQENEKLFF.

The chain uses TRBV2 and TRBJ2-5; TRBD1 matches at 10 bases. V lost 5 bases to trimming and J lost 5 bases; unmatched junction nucleotides: 8. CDR3 length equals 15 residues. CDR1 and CDR2 (germline): SNHLY, FYNNEI. The CDR3 bases are TGTGCCAGCAGTTCTTCCGGGACAGGGGTGGAGACCCAGTACTTC. It translates to CASSSSGTGVETQYF.

This clone has just a few counts. One junction end does not reproduce the germline sequence, and a read error may be involved. The V call is TRBV6-5, the J call TRBJ1-2; D might be TRBD1 (6 bases). Germline CDR1 and CDR2: MNHEY and SVGAGI. CDR3 size: 15 residues. The DNA for the CDR3 is TGTGCCAGCAGTTACTCTGGGGGCAGGATTTATGACTACACCTTC. Translated: CASSYSGGRIYDYTF.

V is TRBV9 and J is TRBJ2-7; 8 bases are shared with TRBD2. Trimming took 0 bases from V and 5 from J; bases not matched to a gene: 1. The CDR3 sequence is 13 residues long. Germline CDR1 reads SGDLS; CDR2 reads YYNGEE. The CDR3 bases are TGTGCCAGCAGCGTAGACGGGGGGGACGAGCAGTACTTC. It specifies CASSVDGGDEQYF.

In this sample, this clone turned up once. The chain has TRBV9 and TRBJ2-2, with 9 bases aligning to TRBD1. Trimming cost V 4 bases and J 4 bases; bases outside gene matches: 5. The CDR3 consists of 15 residues. In germline, CDR1 is SGDLS, CDR2 YYNGEE. The CDR3, as DNA: TGTGCCAGCAGCCCCTCGACAGGGGGCACCGGGGAGCTGTTTTTT. Translating gives CASSPSTGGTGELFF.

The CDR3 loop is CASSRRTGGIQPQHF. CDR3 nucleotide sequence: TGTGCCAGCAGCCGTAGGACAGGGGGAATTCAGCCCCAGCATTTT. The chain recombines TRBV28 with TRBJ1-5; 10 bases map to TRBD1. Germline-derived CDR1 and CDR2 are MDHEN and SYDVKM. V lost 6 bases, J lost 6 bases, and 8 bases stayed unmatched. The CDR3 spans 15 residues.